These 15 T cell receptor beta chains were sequenced from one sample in a study of blood T cell repertoires in COVID-19. Assay used: immunoSEQ multiplex PCR; TCRdb lists only in-frame clones, some missing. This sample has about 390,000 clones, with around 87% found just once. The sequenced sample was peripheral blood. The receptor set was obtained from a woman in her sixties or seventies with COVID-19, enrolled during active disease.

The chain is built from TRBV5-1 and TRBJ1-4, with no clear D. V dropped 1 base and J dropped 5 bases, with 9 bases sitting between them. Looked up from germline, CDR1 is SGHRS and CDR2 is YFSETQ. The CDR3 spans 14 residues. CDR3 DNA: TGCGCCAGCAGCTTGAGAGGCGAGAATGAAAAACTGTTTTTT. It is translated as CASSLRGENEKLFF.

The genes are TRBV2 and TRBJ1-6, with 10 nucleotides matching TRBD1. The CDR3 sequence is 17 residues long. CDR1 SNHLY and CDR2 FYNNEI come from the germline V gene. V lost 1 base and J lost 10; bases outside the gene matches: 10. CDR3 sequence (DNA): TGTGCCAGCAGTGAAGGAGGTTCGGGACAGGGGATCTCACCCCTCCACTTT. Protein sequence: CASSEGGSGQGISPLHF.

Here the CDR3 reads CATSDQFGTGANVLTF. The CDR3 coding sequence is TGTGCCACCAGTGACCAGTTCGGGACTGGGGCCAACGTCCTGACTTTC. The rearrangement uses TRBV24-1 and TRBJ2-6, with a tentative D call TRBD2 (5 bases). The CDR3 contains 16 residues. From germline, CDR1 is KGHDR and CDR2 SFDVKD. Trimming removed 4 bases from V and 2 bases from J, with 11 bases in between.

This chain uses TRBV3-1 (or the pseudogene TRBV3-2) with TRBJ2-5; 10 bases are a match to TRBD2. The CDR3 is 18 amino acids. The germline gives CDR1 LGHDT, CDR2 YNNKEL (reference sequence). Trimming cost V 1 base and J 6 bases; bases outside gene matches: 14. The CDR3 loop is CASSQVGLAGVLRKTQYF. The CDR3 DNA reads TGTGCCAGCAGCCAAGTAGGTCTAGCGGGGGTGCTCCGGAAGACCCAGTACTTC.

This clone was seen once. The chain is built from TRBV15 and TRBJ1-4; 7 bases agree with TRBD1. The V segment lost 1 base and the J segment 6 bases; nucleotides outside the gene matches: 5. CDR3 length: 15 residues. The V gene's germline CDR1 is LNHNV and CDR2 YYDKDF (reference sequence). The CDR3 coding sequence is TGTGCCACCAGCAGAGCCTACAGGGGAGATGAAAAACTGTTTTTT. Its protein product is CATSRAYRGDEKLFF. Using reference TRBV15 and TRBJ1-4 for the parts outside the CDR3, the full variable domain is DAMVIQNPRYQVTQFGKPVTLSCSQTLNHNVMYWYQQKSSQAPKLLFHYYDKDFNNEADTPDNFQSRRPNTSFCFLDIRSPGLGDTAMYLCATSRAYRGDEKLFFGSGTQLSVL.

This CDR3 reads CASSSWDRSTYEQYF. CDR3 sequence (DNA): TGTGCCAGCAGCTCTTGGGACAGGAGCACCTACGAGCAGTACTTC. V and J are TRBV7-9 and TRBJ2-7; 8 bases agree with TRBD1. Germline V CDR1 and CDR2: SEHNR, FQNEAQ (reference sequence). With 4 bases clipped from V and 2 bases from J, the junction kept 7 bases outside the gene matches. The length of the CDR3 is 15 residues.

CDR3 amino acids: CASSGPNRGGYTF. In DNA, the CDR3 is TGTGCCAGCAGTGGACCTAACAGGGGTGGCTACACCTTC. V and J are TRBV27 and TRBJ1-2, with TRBD1 matching over 7 bases. J gave up 7 bases and V 5 bases, and 7 bases lay outside the gene matches. CDR1 is MNHEY and CDR2 is SMNVEV in the germline V gene (reference sequence). The CDR3 is 13 residues long.

Concerning this clone itself: A read error may explain this, as a much larger clone is one base away. DNA of the CDR3: TGTGCCAGCAGCCCCCTGACAGGCATTAATGAAAAACTGTTTTTT. Encoded protein: CASSPLTGINEKLFF. This chain connects TRBV7-3 to TRBJ1-4; possible D gene TRBD1, 6 bases. This CDR3 has 15 residues. CDR1 is SGHTA, CDR2 FQGTGA, per germline. Trimming left V 5 bases short and J 4 bases short, with 14 bases between.

J is TRBJ1-1 and V is TRBV7-9; D call uncertain. CDR1 is SEHNR and CDR2 is FQNEAQ in the germline V gene (reference sequence). The V and J ends lost 1 base and 0 bases respectively, with 18 bases between them. The CDR3 has 18 amino acids. The CDR3 reads CASSLGLGVAFMNTEAFF. Written as DNA, the CDR3 is TGTGCCAGCAGCTTAGGTCTGGGAGTAGCATTCATGAACACTGAAGCTTTCTTT.

The chain joins TRBV7-6 to TRBJ2-2; TRBD2 agrees at 13 bases. This CDR3 spans 17 amino acids. CDR1 and CDR2 from the germline V gene are SGHVS and FNYEAQ. The J segment lost 5 bases and the V segment lost 5 bases, leaving 8 bases of the junction unmatched. The CDR3, as DNA: TGTGCCAGCAGCCTACGGACTAGCGGGGGAGGGACCGGGGAGCTGTTTTTT. Its protein is CASSLRTSGGGTGELFF.

The chain combines TRBV6-5 with TRBJ2-7, with 9 positions matching TRBD1. Per the germline V gene, CDR1 is MNHEY and CDR2 is SVGAGI. The J segment lost 2 bases and the V segment lost 4 bases, leaving 3 bases of the junction unmatched. The CDR3 totals 14 residues. The chain's CDR3 is CASSWTGAPYEQYF. CDR3 DNA: TGTGCCAGCAGTTGGACAGGGGCCCCCTACGAGCAGTACTTC.

The chain couples TRBV5-1 to TRBJ2-7; D perhaps matches TRBD2 (5 bases). The CDR3 runs 15 residues. With 5 bases removed from V and 0 bases from J, the gap between germline ends came to 15 bases. Germline CDR1 SGHRS, CDR2 YFSETQ. CDR3 DNA sequence: TGCGCCAGCAGACAAGTAGCGTTAAGCTCCTACGAGCAGTACTTC. Translated: CASRQVALSSYEQYF.

The chain carries TRBV7-9 and TRBJ1-4; D is ambiguous. V was shortened by 5 bases and J by 6 bases, with 16 bases between the two germline ends. Germline V gene lookup returns CDR1 SEHNR and CDR2 FQNEAQ (reference sequence). The CDR3 contains 15 residues. The CDR3 DNA reads as TGTGCCAGCAGCCCCCCGGGGTTTGGGGATGAAAAACTGTTTTTT. Translation: CASSPPGFGDEKLFF.

This chain joins TRBV7-8 and TRBJ2-5, with 9 bases that match TRBD2. Trimming took 5 bases from V and 2 from J; bases not matched to a gene: 6. CDR1 and CDR2 from the germline V gene are SGHVS and FQNEAQ. The length of the CDR3 is 15 residues. CDR3 residues: CASSDAGGRQETQYF. CDR3 coding DNA: TGTGCCAGCAGCGACGCGGGGGGGAGGCAAGAGACCCAGTACTTC.

V and J are TRBV5-1 and TRBJ1-1, with 7 positions matching TRBD1. The V segment lost 9 bases and the J segment 1 base; nucleotides outside the gene matches: 9. This CDR3 spans 14 amino acids. Per germline, CDR1 SGHRS and CDR2 YFSETQ. CDR3 sequence reads: CATHPGTENTEAFF. DNA for the CDR3: TGCGCCACCCACCCAGGGACAGAGAACACTGAAGCTTTCTTT.